These 20 T cell receptor beta chains originate from one sample sequenced in a study of blood T cell repertoires in COVID-19. Clones were read by immunoSEQ multiplex PCR, and TCRdb kept only the in-frame ones, dropping some. The data contain 150,000 to 200,000 clones, roughly nine tenths of them singletons. Sequencing was carried out using peripheral blood. Receptors were obtained from a human donor in a cohort sampled during active COVID-19.

The rearrangement uses TRBV28 and TRBJ2-7, with TRBD1 matching 9 bases. The CDR3 sequence is 15 residues long. Germline V gene data show CDR1 as MDHEN and CDR2 as SYDVKM. V shed 5 bases and J 5 bases; nucleotides not matched to a gene: 10. CDR3 coding DNA: TGTGCCAGCAGTAACTCCGGGACAGGGCACCACGAGCAGTACTTC. Encoded protein: CASSNSGTGHHEQYF.

V usage is TRBV2 and J usage is TRBJ1-2; 7 bases match TRBD1. After removal of 6 bases from V and 5 bases from J, the junction contained 9 bases not matched to a gene. In germline, CDR1 is SNHLY, CDR2 FYNNEI. The CDR3 consists of 14 residues. For the CDR3, the DNA is TGTGCCAGCAGGGGAGACAGGGATCTATATGGCTACACCTTC. Translating gives CASRGDRDLYGYTF.

The chain joins TRBV5-6 to TRBJ1-4, with D perhaps matching TRBD1 (5 bases). Between the trimmed V and J ends, which lost 2 bases and 10 bases, there was a span of 15 bases. CDR1 is SGHDT, CDR2 YYEEEE, per germline. CDR3 length: 14 amino acids. Here the CDR3 reads CASSFPRATGKLFF. The CDR3 nucleotides are TGTGCCAGCAGCTTCCCTCGAGCCACAGGAAAACTGTTTTTT. The whole variable domain, remainder taken from reference TRBV5-6 and TRBJ1-4, is DAGVTQSPTHLIKTRGQQVTLRCSPKSGHDTVSWYQQALGQGPQFIFQYYEEEERQRGNFPDRFSGHQFPNYSSELNVNALLLGDSALYLCASSFPRATGKLFFGSGTQLSVL.

The rearrangement joins TRBV3-1 (or the pseudogene TRBV3-2) to TRBJ1-2, with 7 bases fitting TRBD1. Germline values: CDR1 LGHDT, CDR2 YNNKEL (reference sequence). J lost 5 bases, V lost 7 bases, and 10 bases had no gene match. The CDR3 consists of 14 residues. CDR3 protein: CASTPQGVGYGYTF. CDR3 nucleotide sequence: TGTGCCAGCACCCCGCAGGGGGTAGGGTATGGCTACACCTTC.

V is TRBV5-1 and J is TRBJ2-7; 9 nucleotides agree with TRBD1. The CDR3 is 15 amino acids. CDR1 and CDR2 from the germline V gene are SGHRS and YFSETQ. Trimming took 0 bases from V and 0 from J; bases not matched to a gene: 1. In DNA form, the CDR3 reads TGCGCCAGCAGCTTGGGACAGGGGGACTCCTACGAGCAGTACTTC. Amino acids: CASSLGQGDSYEQYF.

The chain recombines TRBV9 with TRBJ2-2; 8 nucleotides line up with TRBD2. This CDR3 spans 16 amino acids. V dropped 1 base and J dropped 6; count of bases not matched to a gene: 8. Germline CDR1 and CDR2: SGDLS and YYNGEE. Here the CDR3 DNA reads TGTGCCAGCAGCGTATATGGGACTAGGGTTCCCGGGGAGCTGTTTTTT. It specifies CASSVYGTRVPGELFF.

The J gene is TRBJ2-7, the V gene TRBV5-1; TRBD1 might be the D (7 bases). Trimming stripped 0 bases from V and 3 bases from J, with 13 bases between. Per the germline V gene, CDR1 is SGHRS and CDR2 is YFSETQ. This CDR3 contains 15 residues. The CDR3 sequence is CASSLGQGGFYEQYF. The CDR3 coding sequence is TGCGCCAGCAGCTTGGGGCAGGGGGGTTTCTACGAGCAGTACTTC.

There are a few counts of this clone. The V call is TRBV5-4, the J call TRBJ1-2; possible D gene TRBD1, 6 bases. CDR3 length equals 11 residues. Germline V CDR1 and CDR2: SGHNT, YYREEE (reference sequence). V was shortened by 4 bases and J by 8 bases, with 9 bases between the two germline ends. CDR3 sequence reads: CASSHREGYTF. Here the CDR3 DNA reads TGTGCCAGCAGCCACAGGGAGGGCTACACCTTC.

The chain carries TRBV28 and TRBJ1-2; D gene ambiguous. Per germline, CDR1 MDHEN and CDR2 SYDVKM. This CDR3 spans 12 amino acids. V was pared by 4 bases and J by 7 bases, with 10 bases between. The CDR3: CASSYANVGYTF. Here the CDR3 DNA reads TGTGCCAGCAGTTATGCGAACGTTGGCTACACCTTC.

This chain uses TRBV27 with TRBJ1-5, with D maybe TRBD1 (6 bases). Germline V gene lookup returns CDR1 MNHEY and CDR2 SMNVEV (reference sequence). CDR3 size: 16 residues. The germline V and J ends were trimmed by 0 bases and 7 bases, with 16 bases remaining between them. CDR3 nucleotides: TGTGCCAGCAGTTTATCCCTTGCGGGCGGGGGCCAGCCCCAGCATTTT. Translated, it gives CASSLSLAGGGQPQHF.

This chain connects TRBV7-6 to TRBJ2-7; TRBD1 matches at 8 bases. This CDR3 contains 17 residues. CDR1 and CDR2 (germline): SGHVS, FNYEAQ. The J segment lost 0 bases and the V segment lost 2 bases, leaving 9 bases of the junction unmatched. Written as DNA, the CDR3 is TGTGCCAGCAGCTTAAATCGGGACAGGCCAATCTCCTACGAGCAGTACTTC. Translated, it gives CASSLNRDRPISYEQYF.

V and J are TRBV30 and TRBJ2-5, with TRBD2 matching over 8 bases. This CDR3 is 14 amino acids long. Trimming removed 8 bases from V and 7 bases from J; junction bases left unmatched: 15. From germline, CDR1 is GTSNPN and CDR2 SVGIG (reference sequence). In DNA form, the CDR3 reads TGTGCCGGGCGTCCAACTTATGCGGGAGGGACCCAGTACTTC. Protein product: CAGRPTYAGGTQYF.

V and J are TRBV10-3 and TRBJ2-7; 8 bases line up with TRBD2. CDR1 is ENHRY and CDR2 is SYGVKD in the germline V gene. Trimming removed 5 bases from V and 4 bases from J; junction bases left unmatched: 7. This CDR3 comprises 14 residues. Here the CDR3 reads CAISPGGDLYEQYF. The DNA of the CDR3 is TGTGCCATCAGTCCGGGGGGGGATTTGTACGAGCAGTACTTC.

The chain is built from TRBV5-6 and TRBJ2-1; D is unclear. Germline V CDR1 and CDR2: SGHDT, YYEEEE. V was clipped by 4 bases and J by 3 bases, with 17 bases between them. This CDR3 is built from 16 residues. The chain's CDR3 is CASSPMEPRFYNEQFF. CDR3 DNA sequence: TGTGCCAGCAGCCCCATGGAGCCCCGGTTCTACAATGAGCAGTTCTTC. Full variable domain (remainder filled in from reference TRBV5-6 and TRBJ2-1): DAGVTQSPTHLIKTRGQQVTLRCSPKSGHDTVSWYQQALGQGPQFIFQYYEEEERQRGNFPDRFSGHQFPNYSSELNVNALLLGDSALYLCASSPMEPRFYNEQFFGPGTRLTVL.

The table lists this clone with a few counts. The chain couples TRBV2 to TRBJ2-7; D remains ambiguous. This CDR3 has 12 residues. The germline CDR1 and CDR2 sequences are SNHLY and FYNNEI. V was shortened by 5 bases and J by 0 bases, with 5 bases between the two germline ends. The CDR3 DNA reads TGTGCCAGCAGTCTTAGCTCCTACGAGCAGTACTTC. It translates to CASSLSSYEQYF.

This chain connects TRBV4-1 to TRBJ2-3; D is possibly TRBD2 (5 bases). From germline, CDR1 is MGHRA and CDR2 YSYEKL. The CDR3 is 17 residues long. V was pared by 0 bases and J by 2 bases, with 15 bases between. This chain's CDR3 is CASSQDPREPLTDTQYF. DNA of the CDR3: TGCGCCAGCAGCCAAGATCCGAGGGAACCCCTCACAGATACGCAGTATTTT.

V gene TRBV28 combines with J gene TRBJ2-7; a possible D gene is TRBD2 (5 bases). The CDR3 is 11 amino acids. V shed 4 bases and J shed 6 bases, with 7 bases lying between them. The V gene's germline CDR1 is MDHEN and CDR2 SYDVKM. CDR3: CASSSTSEQYF. CDR3 bases: TGTGCCAGCAGTTCTACTAGCGAGCAGTACTTC.

This clone occurred once. The V call is TRBV28, the J call TRBJ1-2; TRBD1 aligns across 8 bases. Per germline, CDR1 MDHEN and CDR2 SYDVKM. The length of the CDR3 is 13 residues. V lost 6 bases, J lost 4 bases, and 4 bases stayed unmatched. This CDR3 reads CASRAGGGYGYTF. In nucleotides, the CDR3 is TGTGCCAGCAGGGCAGGGGGCGGCTATGGCTACACCTTC.

The chain joins TRBV4-1 to TRBJ1-5; D is undetermined. CDR1 and CDR2 (germline): MGHRA, YSYEKL. The V gene lost 4 bases and the J gene lost 0 bases, with 10 bases spanning the gap. CDR3 length: 15 amino acids. The CDR3 DNA follows: TGCGCCAGCAGCCGTGAGATTAATAGCAATCAGCCCCAGCATTTT. This gives the protein CASSREINSNQPQHF.

DNA for the CDR3: TGTGCCAGCAGTTCGGGGGGGAGGACAGATACGCAGTATTTT. Translating gives CASSSGGRTDTQYF. V is TRBV27 and J is TRBJ2-3, with 8 bases matching TRBD2. There are 14 residues in the CDR3. Germline CDR1 and CDR2: MNHEY and SMNVEV (reference sequence). The V segment lost 4 bases and the J segment 3 bases; nucleotides outside the gene matches: 3.